This note documents a single T cell receptor beta chain sequence. Its antigen is not known. The junction does not match germline at one end; this may be a read error. These data are taken from a study of T-cell reconstitution after alpha-beta-depleted transplantation in children. General study findings and limits: Expanded graft clones numbering several hundred reportedly gave rise to alpha-beta T cells about two months after transplant.

Using unique molecular identifiers, the investigators prepared the TCRbeta library. Each CDR3 protein is one row after TCRdb ran MiXCR on the PCR reads. The sample lists 500,000 to 750,000 distinct CDR3 sequences, roughly 13% occurring once. The CDR3 covers 11 residues. Germline CDR1 and CDR2: MDHEN and SYDVKM. The sample was PBMCs, mostly from graft donor cells, taken 360 days after TCRalphabeta/CD19-depleted stem cell transplant. The chain recombines TRBV28 with TRBJ1-1; the D is unclear. This receptor was taken from a male patient between 10 and 17 years old who had a stem cell transplant for acute myeloid leukemia, so the T cells may come from the graft donor. The CDR3 here is CSSLVNTEAFF. CDR3 DNA sequence: TGTTCCAGCCTCGTGAACACTGAAGCTTTCTTT.